This T cell receptor beta chain was profiled in a study of T cells after yellow fever vaccination (dated by TCRdb to about 2019). At the level of the whole study: The SMART-Seq v4 Ultra Low Input RNA kit was used to prepare libraries from fractions with low cell numbers. To follow T-cell clones before and after both primary and booster YFV17D yellow fever vaccination, bulk TCR alpha and beta repertoires underwent longitudinal sequencing. Two healthy male donors made up the cohort, one aged 18 to 29 years and the other aged 30 to 40 years. Bulk PBMC replicates and cell subsets were isolated from blood drawn at multiple timepoints before and after both primary and secondary immunization.

TCR cDNA was synthesized by 5'RACE template switching, which introduced a universal primer site and unique molecular identifiers. Priming of cDNA synthesis was performed from both the TCR alpha and TCR beta constant segments. Two PCR steps were used to amplify libraries, with sample barcodes and sequencing adapters being added in the second step. Sequencing of libraries was performed on Illumina HiSeq 2500 (2x100 bp) or NovaSeq (2x150 bp). The paper's data handling went like this. MIGEC handled demultiplexing of reads and collapsing into UMI consensus sequences, while MiXCR performed V(D)J alignment. Vaccine-responding clonotypes were identified with edgeR using replicate PBMC samples, with FDR below 0.01 and a log2 fold change above 5 up to day 15 being required. Each bulk clonotype received a CD4 or CD8 identity based on whether the sequenced CD4 or CD8 repertoire contained that clonotype at higher abundance. In-frame beta chains were kept once TCRdb had trimmed the public reads at Q25 with fastp and called clones with MiXCR. When rows share a CDR3 protein, they turn into one entry using the most common DNA and genes. Here the V and J calls rest on TCRdb's processing, not on the authors' analysis. Counted in this sample were over 110,000 distinct CDR3 sequences; 7.7% of them appeared once. The biggest ten clones account for under 0.85% of the sample.

What the research found in general, with its limitations: Computational filtering was required because FACS-sorted repertoires could contain abundant contaminating clonotypes from the bulk population. Only a couple of donors were included in the study, so the extent to which the findings can be generalized is limited. After the booster, most clones that had expanded after primary vaccination were detected again (approximately 97% of CD4 and 88% of CD8), suggesting broad maintenance of memory. Compared with the primary T-cell response, the secondary T-cell response was faster but weaker, reaching its peak on day 5 rather than on day 15. A small share of clonotypes was detected in both CD4 and CD8 compartments, with the overlap likely arising from convergent recombination.

Per the publication, the treatment or condition label means: live attenuated yellow fever vaccine strain. A standard Ficoll-Paque protocol was used to isolate PBMCs from peripheral blood. CD4 and CD8 T-cell fractions were isolated with Dynabeads CD4 and CD8 positive selection kits. RNA was extracted with TriZol from bulk PBMCs, CD4 and CD8 fractions, and dextramer-positive and dextramer-negative fractions. In regard to this clonotype: Its recognized antigen is unknown. No qualities accompany the bases; no much larger clone lies one base away.

A distance of 19 bases separates the germline ends of V and J, which lose 7 bases and 3 bases respectively. The CDR3 measures 14 amino acids from cysteine to phenylalanine. The only DNA kept is the CDR3, 42 bases in frame from the first base. Per the germline V gene (reference sequence), DFQATT is the CDR1 and SNEGSKA is the CDR2. Sequencing used CD4+ T cells sorted from PBMCs, obtained 5 days after the yellow fever booster vaccination. The receptor's source is a young man who received the YFV17D yellow fever vaccine. The V gene is TRBV20-1 and the J gene is TRBJ2-7; the D element might be TRBD1 or TRBD2, as each aligns at 6 bases. In nucleotides, the sequence is TGCAGTGTAAACAGTAGGGGGGATTTCTACGAGCAGTACTTC. It specifies CSVNSRGDFYEQYF.